The 12 T cell receptor beta chains reported below all come from one sample, sequenced in a study of early T cells in non-severe SARS-CoV-2 infection. TCRdb passed the 5' RACE reads through MiXCR, listing each CDR3 protein once. The sample contains about 64,000 distinct CDR3 sequences, about 12% of which appear only once. The sample consisted of whole blood. Receptors were obtained from an adult who was a healthcare worker with PCR-confirmed SARS-CoV-2 infection or an uninfected control (not recorded which).

This clonotype was seen ten or more times. This chain uses TRBV10-3 with TRBJ2-1; perhaps TRBD1 as D (6 bases). V was trimmed by 7 bases and J by 10 bases, leaving 11 bases between them. Germline V gives CDR1 ENHRY, CDR2 SYGVKD. This CDR3 contains 11 residues. In DNA, the CDR3 is TGTGCCATCAATACAGGGCCCGAGCAGTTCTTC. This sequence encodes CAINTGPEQFF.

This clonotype was seen more than once but under ten times. The chain joins TRBV14 to TRBJ2-7; D perhaps matches TRBD1 (5 bases). Trimming took off 0 bases at V and 3 bases at J, with 6 bases between the two ends. This CDR3 is built from 13 residues. From germline, CDR1 is SGHDN and CDR2 FVKESK. Here the CDR3 reads CASSQEGDYEQYF. Written as DNA, the CDR3 is TGTGCCAGCAGCCAAGAAGGGGACTACGAGCAGTACTTC.

The chain employs TRBV7-7 and TRBJ2-1; D gene uncertain. V gave up 6 bases and J gave up 4 bases, with 10 bases separating them. This CDR3 has 13 amino acids. The germline gives CDR1 SSHAT, CDR2 FNYEAQ (reference sequence). The CDR3 region is CASSSQMYNEQFF. The DNA for the CDR3 is TGTGCCAGCAGTTCCCAAATGTACAATGAGCAGTTCTTC.

A few counts support this clonotype. CDR3 nucleotide sequence: TGTGCCAGCCAGACTAGCGGGGGTGAGACCCAGTACTTC. Residues: CASQTSGGETQYF. The rearrangement links TRBV12-3 or TRBV12-4 to TRBJ2-5; 12 bases align to TRBD2. The length of the CDR3 is 13 residues. J gave up 5 bases and V 8 bases, and 3 bases lay outside the gene matches.

This clonotype was found many times. CDR3 in amino acids: CASSFRGRNQPQHF. The CDR3 DNA sequence: TGTGCCAGCAGTTTCCGGGGACGCAATCAGCCCCAGCATTTT. The chain joins TRBV12-3 or TRBV12-4 to TRBJ1-5; possibly TRBD1 for D (5 bases). The CDR3 runs 14 residues. With 3 bases removed from V and 2 bases from J, the gap between germline ends came to 8 bases.

This clonotype showed up many times. The chain recombines TRBV19 with TRBJ2-3; 7 bases agree with TRBD2. Germline CDR1 is LNHDA and CDR2 is SQIVND (reference sequence). CDR3 size: 14 residues. J gave up 1 base and V 5 bases, and 3 bases lay outside the gene matches. CDR3 bases: TGTGCCAGTAGTTCGAGCGGGGGCACAGATACGCAGTATTTT. This sequence encodes CASSSSGGTDTQYF.

The chain uses TRBV6-5 and TRBJ1-1; D not certain. V was shortened by 0 bases and J by 1 base, with 12 bases between the two germline ends. From germline, CDR1 is MNHEY and CDR2 SVGAGI. CDR3 length: 16 amino acids. This CDR3 is CASSYSFTARNTEAFF. The CDR3 DNA follows: TGTGCCAGCAGTTACTCTTTCACAGCCAGGAACACTGAAGCTTTCTTT.

The J gene is TRBJ1-5, the V gene TRBV4-2; D not resolved. Germline values: CDR1 LGHNA, CDR2 YNFKEQ. Trimming stripped 0 bases from V and 5 bases from J, with 11 bases between. This CDR3 spans 15 amino acids. The CDR3 here is CASSQESGFYQPQHF. The CDR3 region has the DNA TGTGCCAGCAGCCAAGAGTCGGGCTTCTATCAGCCCCAGCATTTT.

The chain links TRBV2 to TRBJ2-3; 9 nucleotides align to TRBD1. Germline CDR1 is SNHLY and CDR2 is FYNNEI. The trim removed 6 bases at V and 1 base at J, leaving 2 bases unmatched. The CDR3 totals 14 residues. The CDR3 loop reads CASRRTGGTDTQYF. In nucleotides, the CDR3 is TGTGCCAGCAGGAGGACAGGGGGCACAGATACGCAGTATTTT.

The genes are TRBV5-4 and TRBJ2-2; a weak D match, TRBD2 (6 bases). Trimming removed 5 bases at V and 4 bases at J, with 15 bases between. Germline CDR1 reads SGHNT; CDR2 reads YYREEE (reference sequence). The CDR3 is made up of 15 amino acids. CDR3 protein: CASSFRGWATGELFF. CDR3 coding DNA: TGTGCCAGCAGTTTCCGGGGGTGGGCCACCGGGGAGCTGTTTTTT.

J is TRBJ1-2 and V is TRBV14; D is unclear. V was cut by 4 bases and J by 0 bases, with 6 bases left in between. From germline, CDR1 is SGHDN and CDR2 FVKESK. The CDR3 has 13 residues. CDR3 DNA sequence: TGTGCCAGCAGCCTACAGCCTAACTATGGCTACACCTTC. It codes for CASSLQPNYGYTF.

The rearrangement joins TRBV12-3 or TRBV12-4 to TRBJ1-1; 9 bases map to TRBD1. CDR3 length equals 15 residues. J lost 2 bases, V lost 5 bases, and 6 bases had no gene match. The CDR3 DNA follows: TGTGCCAGCAGTCCACAGGGGGCGCCTAACACTGAAGCTTTCTTT. Translated, it gives CASSPQGAPNTEAFF.